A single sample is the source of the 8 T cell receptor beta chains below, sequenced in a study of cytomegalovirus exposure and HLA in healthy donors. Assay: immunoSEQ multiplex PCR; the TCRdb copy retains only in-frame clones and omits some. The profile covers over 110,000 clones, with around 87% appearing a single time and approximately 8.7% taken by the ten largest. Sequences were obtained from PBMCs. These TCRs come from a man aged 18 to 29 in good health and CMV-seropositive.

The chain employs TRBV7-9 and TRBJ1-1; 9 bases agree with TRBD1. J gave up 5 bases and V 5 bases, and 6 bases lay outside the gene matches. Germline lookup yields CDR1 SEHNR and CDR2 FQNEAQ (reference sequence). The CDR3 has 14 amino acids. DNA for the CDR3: TGTGCCAGCAGCACCTGGACAGGGGAGACTGAAGCTTTCTTT. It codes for CASSTWTGETEAFF. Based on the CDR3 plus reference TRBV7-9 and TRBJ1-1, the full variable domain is DTGVSQNPRHKITKRGQNVTFRCDPISEHNRLYWYRQTLGQGPEFLTYFQNEAQLEKSRLLSDRFSAERPKGSFSTLEIQRTEQGDSAMYLCASSTWTGETEAFFGQGTRLTVV.

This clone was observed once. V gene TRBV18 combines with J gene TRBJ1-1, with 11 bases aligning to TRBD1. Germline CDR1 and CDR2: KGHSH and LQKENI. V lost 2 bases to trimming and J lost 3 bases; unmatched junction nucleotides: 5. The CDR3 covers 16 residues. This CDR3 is CASSPGLDRGHTEAFF. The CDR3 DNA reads TGTGCCAGCTCACCAGGTTTGGACAGGGGGCACACTGAAGCTTTCTTT. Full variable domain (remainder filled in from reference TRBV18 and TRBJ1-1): NAGVMQNPRHLVRRRGQEARLRCSPMKGHSHVYWYRQLPEEGLKFMVYLQKENIIDESGMPKERFSAEFPKEGPSILRIQQVVRGDSAAYFCASSPGLDRGHTEAFFGQGTRLTVV.

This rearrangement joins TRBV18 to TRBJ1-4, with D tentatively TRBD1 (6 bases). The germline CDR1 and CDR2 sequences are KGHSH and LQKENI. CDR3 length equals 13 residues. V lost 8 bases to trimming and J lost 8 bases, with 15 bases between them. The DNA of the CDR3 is TGTGCCAGCACGTGGGACAATTCGGAAAAACTGTTTTTT. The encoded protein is CASTWDNSEKLFF.

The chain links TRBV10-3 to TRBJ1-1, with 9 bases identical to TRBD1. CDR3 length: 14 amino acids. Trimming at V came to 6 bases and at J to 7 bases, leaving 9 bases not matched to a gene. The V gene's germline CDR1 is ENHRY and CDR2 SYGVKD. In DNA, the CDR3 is TGTGCCATCAGACCGACAGGGGGAGGGATTGAAGCTTTCTTT. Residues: CAIRPTGGGIEAFF.

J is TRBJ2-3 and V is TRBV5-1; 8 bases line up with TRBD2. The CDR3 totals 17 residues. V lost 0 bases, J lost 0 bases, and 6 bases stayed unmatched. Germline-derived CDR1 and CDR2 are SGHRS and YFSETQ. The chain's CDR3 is CASSLGIAGSSTDTQYF. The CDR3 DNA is TGCGCCAGCAGCTTGGGGATAGCGGGATCTAGCACAGATACGCAGTATTTT. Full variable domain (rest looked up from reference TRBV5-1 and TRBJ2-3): KAGVTQTPRYLIKTRGQQVTLSCSPISGHRSVSWYQQTPGQGLQFLFEYFSETQRNKGNFPGRFSGRQFSNSRSEMNVSTLELGDSALYLCASSLGIAGSSTDTQYFGPGTRLTVL.

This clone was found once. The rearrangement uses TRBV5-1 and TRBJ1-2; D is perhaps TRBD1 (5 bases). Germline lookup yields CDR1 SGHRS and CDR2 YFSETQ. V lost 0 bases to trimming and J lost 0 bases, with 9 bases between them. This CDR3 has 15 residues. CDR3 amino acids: CASSLEAGTNYGYTF. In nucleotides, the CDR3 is TGCGCCAGCAGCTTGGAGGCAGGGACTAACTATGGCTACACCTTC.

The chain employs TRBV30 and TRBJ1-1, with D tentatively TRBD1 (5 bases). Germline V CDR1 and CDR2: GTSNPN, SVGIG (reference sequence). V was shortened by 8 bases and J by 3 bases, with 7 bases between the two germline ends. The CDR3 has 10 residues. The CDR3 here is CARGDTEAFF. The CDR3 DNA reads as TGTGCCCGGGGGGACACTGAAGCTTTCTTT.

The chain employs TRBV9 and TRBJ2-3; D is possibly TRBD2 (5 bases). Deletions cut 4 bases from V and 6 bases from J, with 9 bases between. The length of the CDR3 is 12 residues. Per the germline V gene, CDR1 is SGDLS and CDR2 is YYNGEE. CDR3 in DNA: TGTGCCAGCAGCCCAAGAGGGGATACGCAGTATTTT. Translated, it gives CASSPRGDTQYF.